This T cell receptor beta chain was sequenced for a study of cytomegalovirus exposure and HLA in healthy donors. Study overall: The 500 to 850 first-cohort repertoires and the 95 to 150 validation repertoires shared the same platform, a later analysis reported.

Germline CDR1 is SGHAT and CDR2 is FQNNGV. Losses at the gene ends were 4 bases for V and 0 bases for J; bases not matched to a gene: 9. The CDR3 loop spans 19 amino acids. Findings and caveats of the study: With high specificity and sensitivity, the classifier reportedly diagnosed cytomegalovirus status.

This table comes from immunoSEQ multiplex PCR, and its TCRdb copy is limited to in-frame clones, with some not included. The repertoire holds about 82,000 clones, with 95% as singletons. About this clone: The antigen is unknown.

Specimen: PBMCs. V gene TRBV11-2 combines with J gene TRBJ2-1; TRBD2 matches at 13 bases. The receptor comes from a young woman in good health and CMV-seronegative. The CDR3 here is CASSSGGLAGISSYNEQFF. In DNA, the CDR3 is TGTGCCAGCAGCTCCGGGGGACTAGCGGGGATTAGCTCCTACAATGAGCAGTTCTTC.